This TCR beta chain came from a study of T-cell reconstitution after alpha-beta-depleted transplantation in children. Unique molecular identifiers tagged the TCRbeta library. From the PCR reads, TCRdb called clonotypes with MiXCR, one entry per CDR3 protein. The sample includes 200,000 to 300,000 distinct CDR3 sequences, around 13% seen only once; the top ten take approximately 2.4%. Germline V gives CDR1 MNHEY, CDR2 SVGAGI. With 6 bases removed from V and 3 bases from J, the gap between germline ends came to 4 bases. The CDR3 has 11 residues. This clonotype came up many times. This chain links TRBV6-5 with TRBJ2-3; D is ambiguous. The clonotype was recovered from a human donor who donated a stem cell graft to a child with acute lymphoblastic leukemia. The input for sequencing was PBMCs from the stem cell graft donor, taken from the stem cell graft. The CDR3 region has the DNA TGTGCCAGCAGGGCAACAGATACGCAGTATTTT. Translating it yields CASRATDTQYF.